Presented here are 19 T cell receptor beta chains from one specimen sequenced in a study of T cell responses to AZD1222 COVID-19 vaccine (dated by TCRdb to the early 2020s). The library was produced with the immunoSEQ multiplex PCR assay. The immuneACCESS repertoire file appears here via TCRdb, limited to in-frame rearrangements. These files lack a portion of the clones; in checked studies, under half of the deficit traces to unresolved V genes, and the cause of the others is not known. This sample has 110,000 to 150,000 clones in its table, and just under 95% of those were observed once. Roughly 12% of the sample goes to the ten largest clones. The time point label corresponds to: sample from adult after SARS-CoV-2 infection, after symptom onset. The sequencing here drew on peripheral blood, taken after recovery from COVID-19. These receptors were obtained from an adult who had recovered from COVID-19.

CDR3 DNA sequence: TGTGCCATCAGTGATTCGAGGACAGGCATGAACTATGGCTACACCTTC. Its protein product is CAISDSRTGMNYGYTF. The V call is TRBV10-3, the J call TRBJ1-2, with TRBD1 matching over 7 bases. Germline assignment: CDR1 ENHRY and CDR2 SYGVKD. There are 16 residues in the CDR3. V gave up 3 bases and J gave up 2 bases; unmatched junction bases: 9.

The genes are TRBV29-1 and TRBJ2-7; D may correspond to TRBD1 or TRBD2 (5 bases each). The V gene's germline CDR1 is SQVTM and CDR2 ANQGSEA. CDR3 length equals 17 residues. V lost 6 bases, J lost 0 bases, and 24 bases lay in between. CDR3 in DNA: TGCAGCGTGGCTCGGGACCCCCCTGGCGCGGCCTCCTACGAGCAGTACTTC. Its translation: CSVARDPPGAASYEQYF.

The V and J genes are TRBV5-1 and TRBJ1-4, with D possibly being TRBD1 (6 bases). V gave up 3 bases and J gave up 8 bases, with 11 bases separating them. The length of the CDR3 is 13 residues. Germline CDR1 reads SGHRS; CDR2 reads YFSETQ. CDR3 loop: CASSSLTGEKLFF. CDR3 DNA: TGCGCCAGCAGCTCTTTGACAGGCGAAAAACTGTTTTTT. Full variable domain (rest looked up from reference TRBV5-1 and TRBJ1-4): KAGVTQTPRYLIKTRGQQVTLSCSPISGHRSVSWYQQTPGQGLQFLFEYFSETQRNKGNFPGRFSGRQFSNSRSEMNVSTLELGDSALYLCASSSLTGEKLFFGSGTQLSVL.

The chain is built from TRBV7-2 and TRBJ2-3; D unresolved. The germline CDR1 and CDR2 sequences are SGHTA and FQGNSA. Trimming took off 5 bases at V and 2 bases at J, with 5 bases between the two ends. This CDR3 has 12 amino acids. DNA for the CDR3: TGTGCCAGCAGCACGTACACAGATACGCAGTATTTT. Amino acids: CASSTYTDTQYF.

The V call is TRBV7-6, the J call TRBJ2-3; 10 bases are shared with TRBD1. CDR3 length: 15 residues. Germline V gene sequence: CDR1 SGHVS, CDR2 FNYEAQ. Trimming took 5 bases from V and 4 from J; bases not matched to a gene: 6. Here the CDR3 DNA reads TGTGCCAGCAGCACTGGACAGGGGGGCGCAGATACGCAGTATTTT. Translated: CASSTGQGGADTQYF.

This chain links TRBV19 with TRBJ1-5; TRBD1 is a possible D gene (5 bases). CDR1 and CDR2 (germline): LNHDA, SQIVND (reference sequence). The CDR3 has 15 amino acids. Trimming stripped 5 bases from V and 2 bases from J, with 13 bases between. The CDR3 protein is CASSPPQVGNQPQHF. CDR3 DNA: TGTGCCAGTAGTCCACCACAGGTAGGCAATCAGCCCCAGCATTTT.

J is TRBJ2-7 and V is TRBV2; 9 positions agree with TRBD1. This CDR3 comprises 15 residues. The germline V gene has CDR1 SNHLY and CDR2 FYNNEI. V was pared by 10 bases and J by 5 bases, with 15 bases of the junction left unmatched. CDR3 amino acids: CATFGGTGYSNEQYF. For the CDR3, the DNA is TGTGCCACCTTTGGGGGGACAGGGTATTCCAACGAGCAGTACTTC.

About this clone itself: The junction differs from germline at one of its ends, possibly a read error. The chain employs TRBV7-7 and TRBJ2-7, with a weak D call TRBD2 (6 bases). The CDR3 is 15 residues long. Germline CDR1 reads SSHAT; CDR2 reads FNYEAQ (reference sequence). The CDR3 DNA reads as TGTGCTAGCAGCTTACGGCGGGGAAATTGCTACGAGCAGTACTTC. It encodes CASSLRRGNCYEQYF. The complete variable domain, with remaining parts taken from reference TRBV7-7 and TRBJ2-7, reads GAGVSQSPRYKVTKRGQDVTLRCDPISSHATLYWYQQALGQGPEFLTYFNYEAQPDKSGLPSDRFSAERPEGSISTLTIQRTEQRDSAMYRCASSLRRGNCYEQYFGPGTRLTVT.

The rearrangement uses TRBV2 and TRBJ1-2; D uncertain. The V gene lost 3 bases and the J gene lost 5 bases, with 7 bases spanning the gap. The CDR3 runs 12 residues. Per the germline V gene, CDR1 is SNHLY and CDR2 is FYNNEI. The CDR3 DNA is TGTGCCAGCAGTGACGGGAGTTATGGCTACACCTTC. This gives the protein CASSDGSYGYTF.

The V call is TRBV7-2, the J call TRBJ1-5; 7 nucleotides match TRBD1. Germline V gene data show CDR1 as SGHTA and CDR2 as FQGNSA. The CDR3 sequence is 14 residues long. The V gene end was trimmed by 3 bases and the J gene end by 1 base; junction bases not matched to a gene: 0. CDR3 sequence reads: CASSLGQSNQPQHF. In DNA, the CDR3 is TGTGCCAGCAGCTTGGGACAGAGCAATCAGCCCCAGCATTTT.

The V gene is TRBV11-3, the J gene TRBJ2-3, with D uncertain. Trimming took off 0 bases at V and 3 bases at J, with 4 bases between the two ends. Germline V gene data show CDR1 as SGHNT and CDR2 as YENEEA. This CDR3 has 13 amino acids. This chain's CDR3 is CASSLEGTDTQYF. CDR3 bases: TGTGCCAGCAGCTTAGAGGGGACAGATACGCAGTATTTT.

The chain carries TRBV5-1 and TRBJ2-3, with D possibly called TRBD1 or TRBD2 (5 bases each). This CDR3 region has 16 residues. Between the trimmed V and J ends, which lost 0 bases and 0 bases, there was a span of 11 bases. Germline values: CDR1 SGHRS, CDR2 YFSETQ. CDR3 amino acids: CASSLAGATSTDTQYF. The CDR3 nucleotides read TGCGCCAGCAGCTTGGCCGGGGCCACTAGCACAGATACGCAGTATTTT. Drawing the rest from reference TRBV5-1 and TRBJ2-3, the complete variable domain is KAGVTQTPRYLIKTRGQQVTLSCSPISGHRSVSWYQQTPGQGLQFLFEYFSETQRNKGNFPGRFSGRQFSNSRSEMNVSTLELGDSALYLCASSLAGATSTDTQYFGPGTRLTVL.

V usage is TRBV28 and J usage is TRBJ1-2, with 10 nucleotides matching TRBD1. This CDR3 has 14 amino acids. Trimming took 4 bases from V and 6 from J; bases not matched to a gene: 5. Germline V gene data show CDR1 as MDHEN and CDR2 as SYDVKM. CDR3 in amino acids: CASSSGTGDDGYTF. For the CDR3, the DNA is TGTGCCAGCAGTTCAGGGACAGGGGACGATGGCTACACCTTC.

The chain recombines TRBV9 with TRBJ1-1; D unclear. Trimming took off 4 bases at V and 0 bases at J, with 13 bases between the two ends. The CDR3 loop spans 15 amino acids. Looked up from germline, CDR1 is SGDLS and CDR2 is YYNGEE. CDR3 DNA: TGTGCCAGCAGCCTCTCCGAAGGGATGAACACTGAAGCTTTCTTT. This translates into CASSLSEGMNTEAFF.

The chain carries TRBV7-2 and TRBJ1-2, with a possible D match to TRBD1 (6 bases). Looked up from germline, CDR1 is SGHTA and CDR2 is FQGNSA. CDR3 length: 15 amino acids. V was clipped by 2 bases and J by 2 bases, with 12 bases between them. Here the CDR3 DNA reads TGTGCCAGCAGCTTAACCGCAGGGGCGAACTATGGCTACACCTTC. It encodes CASSLTAGANYGYTF.

This chain links TRBV11-2 with TRBJ1-1, with TRBD1 as a possible D gene (5 bases). The CDR3 sequence is 15 residues long. V was shortened by 1 base and J by 2 bases, with 11 bases between the two germline ends. Germline values: CDR1 SGHAT, CDR2 FQNNGV. The CDR3 loop reads CASSLGGQGNTEAFF. The CDR3, as DNA: TGTGCCAGCAGCTTAGGTGGGCAGGGCAACACTGAAGCTTTCTTT.

This clone was found a few times. The rearrangement uses TRBV5-1 and TRBJ2-1, with no clear D. Trimming stripped 1 base from V and 8 bases from J, with 10 bases between. The germline CDR1 and CDR2 sequences are SGHRS and YFSETQ. The CDR3 covers 13 residues. CDR3 protein: CASSLRVLDEQFF. The CDR3 bases are TGCGCCAGCAGCTTGCGAGTACTTGATGAGCAGTTCTTC.

V is TRBV19 and J is TRBJ1-5; D unresolved. Germline V gene sequence: CDR1 LNHDA, CDR2 SQIVND (reference sequence). This CDR3 spans 14 amino acids. The V end lost 4 bases, the J end lost 6 bases, and 13 bases lay between the germline ends. CDR3 region: CASSKGEGGQPQHF. The CDR3 DNA reads TGTGCCAGTAGTAAGGGTGAGGGAGGTCAGCCCCAGCATTTT.

This chain uses TRBV16 with TRBJ2-1; 16 positions match TRBD2. The germline V gene encodes CDR1 KGHSY and CDR2 FQNENV. The CDR3 covers 16 residues. V gave up 4 bases and J gave up 8 bases; unmatched junction bases: 5. The CDR3 loop reads CASSRGTSGRVYEQFF. The CDR3 DNA reads as TGTGCCAGCAGCCGCGGGACTAGCGGGAGGGTTTATGAGCAGTTCTTC.